This T cell receptor (beta chain) was identified in a study of CD8 T cells in Susac syndrome. CD8+ and CD4+ T cells circulating in blood were sequenced for TCR beta. Purification of the CD8+ and CD4+ T cells relied on negative isolation, and TEMRA cells underwent FACS enrichment. Random hexamers primed reverse transcription of about 0.45 to 1 ug RNA. Amplification of TCR beta CDR3 across 54 Vbeta and 13 Jbeta was performed with immunoSEQ multiplex PCR. TCRdb analysed the immunoSEQ multiplex PCR reads with MiXCR anew, one entry per CDR3 protein. In the table there are some 190,000 distinct CDR3 sequences, approximately 94% of which are singletons. Germline CDR1 is SGHRS and CDR2 is YFSETQ. V dropped 7 bases and J dropped 7; count of bases not matched to a gene: 20. The CDR3 loop spans 16 amino acids. Whole-study findings and limits: Only a relatively small number of individuals were included in the TCR sequencing and HLA analysis.

Comments on this clonotype: Its cognate antigen is unknown.

Sequenced sample: CD4+ T cells from PBMCs. The chain is built from TRBV5-1 and TRBJ2-7; 7 nucleotides match TRBD2. The TCR sequence derives from a human donor in good health. The CDR3 sequence: CASASLGGTGTGEQYF. CDR3 bases: TGCGCCAGCGCATCCCTGGGGGGGACTGGCACCGGTGAGCAGTACTTC. Together with reference TRBV5-1 and TRBJ2-7, the CDR3 gives the full variable domain: KAGVTQTPRYLIKTRGQQVTLSCSPISGHRSVSWYQQTPGQGLQFLFEYFSETQRNKGNFPGRFSGRQFSNSRSEMNVSTLELGDSALYLCASASLGGTGTGEQYFGPGTRLTVT.